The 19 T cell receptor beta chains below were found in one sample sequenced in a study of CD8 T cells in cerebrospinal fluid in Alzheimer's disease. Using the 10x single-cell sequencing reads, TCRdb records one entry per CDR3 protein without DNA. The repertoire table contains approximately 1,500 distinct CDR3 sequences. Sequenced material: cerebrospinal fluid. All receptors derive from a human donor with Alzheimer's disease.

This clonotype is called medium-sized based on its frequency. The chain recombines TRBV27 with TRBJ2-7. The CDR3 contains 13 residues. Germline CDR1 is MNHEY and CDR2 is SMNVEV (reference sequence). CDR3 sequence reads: CASSLSLRYEQYF.

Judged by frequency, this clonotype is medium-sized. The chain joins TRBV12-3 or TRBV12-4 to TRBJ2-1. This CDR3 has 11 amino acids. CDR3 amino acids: CASSSFNEQFF.

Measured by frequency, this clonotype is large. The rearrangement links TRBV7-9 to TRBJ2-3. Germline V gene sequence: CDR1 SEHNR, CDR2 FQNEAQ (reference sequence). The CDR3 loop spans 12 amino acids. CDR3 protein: CASSFPAGTQYF. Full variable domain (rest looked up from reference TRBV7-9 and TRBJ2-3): DTGVSQNPRHKITKRGQNVTFRCDPISEHNRLYWYRQTLGQGPEFLTYFQNEAQLEKSRLLSDRFSAERPKGSFSTLEIQRTEQGDSAMYLCASSFPAGTQYFGPGTRLTVL.

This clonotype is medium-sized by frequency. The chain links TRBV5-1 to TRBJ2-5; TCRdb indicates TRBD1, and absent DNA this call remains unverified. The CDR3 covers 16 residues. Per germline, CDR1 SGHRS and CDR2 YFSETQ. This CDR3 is CASSLGGGDGQETQYF.

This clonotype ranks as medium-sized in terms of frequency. The CDR3 sequence is CASSLGASGGARLETQYF. V is TRBV7-6 and J is TRBJ2-5; no DNA is available, so the TRBD2 call from TCRdb remains unchecked. The germline V gene has CDR1 SGHVS and CDR2 FNYEAQ. CDR3 length: 18 amino acids.

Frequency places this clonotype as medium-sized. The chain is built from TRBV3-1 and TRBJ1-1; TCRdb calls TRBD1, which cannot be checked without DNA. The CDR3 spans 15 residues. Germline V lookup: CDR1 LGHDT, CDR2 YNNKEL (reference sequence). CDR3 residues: CASTQGGGLGTEAFF.

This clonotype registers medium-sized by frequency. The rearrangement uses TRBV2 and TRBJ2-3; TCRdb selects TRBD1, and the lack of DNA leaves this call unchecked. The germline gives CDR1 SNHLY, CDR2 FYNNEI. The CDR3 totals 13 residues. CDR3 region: CASKARVADTQYF.

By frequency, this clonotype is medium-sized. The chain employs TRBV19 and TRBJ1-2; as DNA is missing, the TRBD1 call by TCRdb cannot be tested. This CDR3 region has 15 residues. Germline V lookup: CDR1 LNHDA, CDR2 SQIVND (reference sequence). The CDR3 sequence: CASSNPLKTGHGYTF.

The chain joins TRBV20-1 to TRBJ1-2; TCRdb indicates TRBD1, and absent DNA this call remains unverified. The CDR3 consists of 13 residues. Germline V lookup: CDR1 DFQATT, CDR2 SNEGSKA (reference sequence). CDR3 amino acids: CSAGTVLNYGYTF.

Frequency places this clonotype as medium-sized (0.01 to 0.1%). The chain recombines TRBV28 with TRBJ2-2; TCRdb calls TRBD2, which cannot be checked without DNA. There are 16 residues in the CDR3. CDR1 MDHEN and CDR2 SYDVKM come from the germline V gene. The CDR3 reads CASSPLGGSMTGELFF.

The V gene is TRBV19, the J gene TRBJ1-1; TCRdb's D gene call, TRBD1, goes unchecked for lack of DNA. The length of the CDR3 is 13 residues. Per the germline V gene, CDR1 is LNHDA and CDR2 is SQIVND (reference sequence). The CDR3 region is CASSISRDTEAFF. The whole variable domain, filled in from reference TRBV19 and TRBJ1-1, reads DGGITQSPKYLFRKEGQNVTLSCEQNLNHDAMYWYRQDPGQGLRLIYYSQIVNDFQKGDIAEGYSVSREKKESFPLTVTSAQKNPTAFYLCASSISRDTEAFFGQGTRLTVV.

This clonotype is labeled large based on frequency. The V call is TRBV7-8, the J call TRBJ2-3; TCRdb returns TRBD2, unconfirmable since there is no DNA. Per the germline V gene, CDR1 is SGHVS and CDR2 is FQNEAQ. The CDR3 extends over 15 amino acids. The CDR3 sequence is CASSFGRGGSDTQYF.

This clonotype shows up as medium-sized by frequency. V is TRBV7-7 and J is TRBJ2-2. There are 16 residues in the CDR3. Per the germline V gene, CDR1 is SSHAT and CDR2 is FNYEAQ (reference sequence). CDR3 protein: CASSLAPGANTGELFF.

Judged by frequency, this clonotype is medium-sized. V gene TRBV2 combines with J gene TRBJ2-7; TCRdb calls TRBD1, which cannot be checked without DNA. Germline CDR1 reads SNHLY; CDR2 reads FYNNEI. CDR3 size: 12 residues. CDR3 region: CASSGARQGWYF.

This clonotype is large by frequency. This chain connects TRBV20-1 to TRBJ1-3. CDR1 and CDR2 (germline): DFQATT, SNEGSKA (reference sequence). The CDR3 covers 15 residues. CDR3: CSASPSEGSGNTIYF.

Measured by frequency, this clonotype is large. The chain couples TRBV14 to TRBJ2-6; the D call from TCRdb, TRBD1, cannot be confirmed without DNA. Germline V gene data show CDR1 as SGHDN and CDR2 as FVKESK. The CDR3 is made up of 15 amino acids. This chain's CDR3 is CASSRDNSGANVLTF. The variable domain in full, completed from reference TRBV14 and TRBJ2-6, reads EAGVTQFPSHSVIEKGQTVTLRCDPISGHDNLYWYRRVMGKEIKFLLHFVKESKQDESGMPNNRFLAERTGGTYSTLKVQPAELEDSGVYFCASSRDNSGANVLTFGAGSRLTVL.

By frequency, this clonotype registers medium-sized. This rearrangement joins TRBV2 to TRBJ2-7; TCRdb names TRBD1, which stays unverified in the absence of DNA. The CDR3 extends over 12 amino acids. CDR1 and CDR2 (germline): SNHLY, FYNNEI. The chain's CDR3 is CASSSRVFEQYF.

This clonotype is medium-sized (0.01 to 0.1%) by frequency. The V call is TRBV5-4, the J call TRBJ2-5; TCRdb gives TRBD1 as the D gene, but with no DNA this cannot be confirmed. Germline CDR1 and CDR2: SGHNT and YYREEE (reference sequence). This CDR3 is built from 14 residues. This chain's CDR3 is CASSPNRGRETQYF.

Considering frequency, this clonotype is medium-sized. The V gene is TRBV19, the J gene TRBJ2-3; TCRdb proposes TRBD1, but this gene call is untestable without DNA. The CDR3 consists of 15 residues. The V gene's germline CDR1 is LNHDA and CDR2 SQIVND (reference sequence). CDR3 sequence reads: CASSIDGRGTDTQYF.